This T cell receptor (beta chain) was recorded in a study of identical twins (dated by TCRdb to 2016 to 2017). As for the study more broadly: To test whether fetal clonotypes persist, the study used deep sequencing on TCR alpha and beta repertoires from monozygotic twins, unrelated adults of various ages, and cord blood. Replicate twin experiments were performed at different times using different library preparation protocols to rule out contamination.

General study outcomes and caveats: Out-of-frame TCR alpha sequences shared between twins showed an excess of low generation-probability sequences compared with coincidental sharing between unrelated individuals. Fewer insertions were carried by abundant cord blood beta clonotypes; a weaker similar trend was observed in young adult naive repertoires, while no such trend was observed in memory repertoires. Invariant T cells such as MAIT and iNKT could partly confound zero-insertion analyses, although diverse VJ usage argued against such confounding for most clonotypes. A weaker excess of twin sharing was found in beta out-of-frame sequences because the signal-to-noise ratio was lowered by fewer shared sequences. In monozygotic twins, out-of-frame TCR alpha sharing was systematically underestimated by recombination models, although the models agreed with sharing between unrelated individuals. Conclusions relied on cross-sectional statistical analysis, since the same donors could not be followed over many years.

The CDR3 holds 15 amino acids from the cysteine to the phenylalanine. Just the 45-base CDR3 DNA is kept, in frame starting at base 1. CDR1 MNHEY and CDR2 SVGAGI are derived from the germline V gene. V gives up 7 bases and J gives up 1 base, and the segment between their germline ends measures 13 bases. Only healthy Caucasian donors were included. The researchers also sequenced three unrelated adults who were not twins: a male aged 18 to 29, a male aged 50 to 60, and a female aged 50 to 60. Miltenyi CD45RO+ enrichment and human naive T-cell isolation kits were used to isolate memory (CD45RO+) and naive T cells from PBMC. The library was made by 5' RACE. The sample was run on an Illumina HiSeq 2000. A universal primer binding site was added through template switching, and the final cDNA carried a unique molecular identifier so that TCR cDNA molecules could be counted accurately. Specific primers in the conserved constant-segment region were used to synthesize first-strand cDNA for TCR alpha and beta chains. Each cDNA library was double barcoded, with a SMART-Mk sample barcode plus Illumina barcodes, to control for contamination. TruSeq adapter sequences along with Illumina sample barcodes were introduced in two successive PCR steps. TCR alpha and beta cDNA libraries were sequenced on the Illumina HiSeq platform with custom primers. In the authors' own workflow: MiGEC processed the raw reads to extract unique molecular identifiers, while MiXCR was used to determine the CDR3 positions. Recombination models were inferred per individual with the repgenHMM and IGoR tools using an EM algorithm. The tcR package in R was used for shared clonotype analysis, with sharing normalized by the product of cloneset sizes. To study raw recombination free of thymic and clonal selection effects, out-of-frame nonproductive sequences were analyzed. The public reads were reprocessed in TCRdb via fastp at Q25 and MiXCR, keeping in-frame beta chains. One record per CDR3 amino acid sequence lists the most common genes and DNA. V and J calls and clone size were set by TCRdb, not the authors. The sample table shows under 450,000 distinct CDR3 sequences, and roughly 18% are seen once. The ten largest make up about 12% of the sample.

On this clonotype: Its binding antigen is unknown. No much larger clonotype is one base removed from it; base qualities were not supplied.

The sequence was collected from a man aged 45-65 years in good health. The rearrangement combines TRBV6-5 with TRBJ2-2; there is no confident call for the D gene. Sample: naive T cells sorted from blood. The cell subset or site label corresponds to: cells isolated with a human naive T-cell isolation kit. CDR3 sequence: CASNFARGNTGELFF. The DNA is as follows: TGTGCCAGCAATTTCGCTAGAGGGAACACCGGGGAGCTGTTTTTT.